The T cell receptor beta chain described here comes from a study of shared clonotypes between healthy human individuals. Overall study findings and caveats: Non-shared clonotypes showed lower generation probabilities than clonotypes common to all four donors. Researchers sampled blood only, noting tissue repertoires likely differ.

Comments on this clone: Its cognate antigen is unknown.

V lost 2 bases and J 0 bases, leaving 14 bases between the germline ends. Germline assignment: CDR1 SGHTA and CDR2 FQGNSA. This CDR3 has 17 residues. Assay execution took place at the deep level. Per sorted-subset replicate PCR, input was around 220 ng DNA, representing 30,000 to 35,000 T cell genomes. Repertoires were generated with immunoSEQ multiplex PCR, while TCRdb's copy carries only in-frame clones and drops some. Among some 1.5 million clones listed, 95% to 99% were seen once. The source material was naive CD4+ T cells sorted from blood. Stated subset: CD45RA+ positively selected. This chain links TRBV7-2 with TRBJ2-1, with a weak D call TRBD1 (7 bases). This receptor was identified in a man younger than 45 in good health. The CDR3 here is CASSLLWQGGSYNEQFF. In DNA, the CDR3 is TGTGCCAGCAGCTTACTTTGGCAGGGGGGCTCCTACAATGAGCAGTTCTTC. The full variable domain, with the rest looked up from reference TRBV7-2 and TRBJ2-1, is GAGVSQSPSNKVTEKGKDVELRCDPISGHTALYWYRQSLGQGLEFLIYFQGNSAPDKSGLPSDRFSAERTGGSVSTLTIQRTQQEDSAVYLCASSLLWQGGSYNEQFFGPGTRLTVL.